Given below is one T cell receptor (beta chain) in context. The target antigen is unknown. At a deep level, the assay was run. TCRdb keeps only in-frame clones here, not all; method: immunoSEQ multiplex PCR. The table shows fewer than 1.6 million clones, with approximately 98.5% occurring only once. The CDR3 consists of 14 residues. Unmatched junction bases numbered 4, after V lost 4 bases and J lost 3 bases. Germline V lookup: CDR1 SGHNT, CDR2 YENEEA. This sample is drawn from a study of shared clonotypes between healthy human individuals. Study at large: The donor group consisted of two women and a few men, aged 18 to 49. Study findings and constraints: As a rule, naive subsets had a larger estimated richness than memory subsets. Inspection by rarefaction showed sorted-subset sequencing to be incomplete despite large depth.

The chain has TRBV11-3 and TRBJ2-5; TRBD1 matches at 8 bases. The sequence derives from a man aged 25 to 45 in good health. Sequenced input: naive CD4+ T cells sorted from blood. Subset in this sample: CD45RA+ positively selected. The CDR3 region has the DNA TGTGCCAGCAGCTCCCAGACAGGGGAAGAGACCCAGTACTTC. Protein sequence: CASSSQTGEETQYF. Complete variable domain (other parts from reference TRBV11-3 and TRBJ2-5): EAGVVQSPRYKIIEKKQPVAFWCNPISGHNTLYWYLQNLGQGPELLIRYENEEAVDDSQLPKDRFSAERLKGVDSTLKIQPAELGDSAVYLCASSSQTGEETQYFGPGTRLLVL.